One and the same sample provided the 30 T cell receptor beta chains below, sequenced in a study of T cell responses to AZD1222 COVID-19 vaccine (dated by TCRdb to about 2021). The time point label on this specimen signifies: baseline before first vaccination. The library came from the immunoSEQ multiplex PCR assay. Drawn from immuneACCESS, this table holds only the in-frame rearrangements with V and J called that TCRdb kept. Clones are partly lost; checked studies trace under half to an unresolved V gene and leave the rest unexplained. This sample gives some 130,000 clones in total; 70% to 90% of them show up just once. 8.4% of the sample comes from the top ten. Sequences were derived from peripheral blood, sampled on day 0 of AZD1222 vaccination. These receptors originate from an adult in good health.

The V call is TRBV30, the J call TRBJ1-2; tentatively, D is TRBD1 (5 bases). Germline CDR1 GTSNPN, CDR2 SVGIG (reference sequence). Trimming cost V 3 bases and J 6 bases, with 5 bases left between them. This CDR3 contains 10 residues. The CDR3 DNA follows: TGTGCCTGGAGACAGGATGGCTACACCTTC. It is translated as CAWRQDGYTF.

This clone is a singleton in its sample. The rearrangement joins TRBV19 to TRBJ1-1; tentative D call: TRBD1 (5 bases). Germline assignment: CDR1 LNHDA and CDR2 SQIVND (reference sequence). The CDR3 sequence is 16 residues long. The V gene lost 5 bases and the J gene lost 6 bases, with 22 bases spanning the gap. The CDR3 DNA sequence: TGTGCCAGTAGTCACGGGGAGGGTGCAGGGCGCGCTGAAGCTTTCTTT. Amino acid sequence: CASSHGEGAGRAEAFF.

The chain joins TRBV6-5 to TRBJ2-2; D is unresolved. The CDR3 contains 16 residues. The V gene's germline CDR1 is MNHEY and CDR2 SVGAGI. The V and J ends lost 0 bases and 0 bases respectively, with 8 bases between them. The CDR3 DNA reads as TGTGCCAGCAGTTACTCGTACACCTCGAACACCGGGGAGCTGTTTTTT. It is translated as CASSYSYTSNTGELFF.

The chain joins TRBV7-6 to TRBJ2-7; D possibly corresponds to TRBD1 (7 bases). Germline V CDR1 and CDR2: SGHVS, FNYEAQ. V shed 5 bases and J shed 3 bases, with 14 bases lying between them. There are 14 residues in the CDR3. CDR3 amino acids: CASSARQGGYEQYF. The CDR3 nucleotides are TGTGCCAGCAGCGCCCGACAGGGAGGCTACGAGCAGTACTTC.

The V and J genes are TRBV11-2 and TRBJ2-1; 14 positions match TRBD2. The CDR3 contains 17 residues. Trimming took 5 bases from V and 4 from J; bases not matched to a gene: 7. The germline V gene encodes CDR1 SGHAT and CDR2 FQNNGV. As DNA, the CDR3 is TGTGCCAGCAGCCCAACGGGACTAGCGGGAGAATACAATGAGCAGTTCTTC. Its protein is CASSPTGLAGEYNEQFF. The full variable domain, with the rest looked up from reference TRBV11-2 and TRBJ2-1, is EAGVAQSPRYKIIEKRQSVAFWCNPISGHATLYWYQQILGQGPKLLIQFQNNGVVDDSQLPKDRFSAERLKGVDSTLKIQPAKLEDSAVYLCASSPTGLAGEYNEQFFGPGTRLTVL.

The chain links TRBV4-1 to TRBJ2-7; either TRBD1 or TRBD2 may supply D (5 bases each). V was trimmed by 0 bases and J by 1 base, leaving 13 bases between them. From germline, CDR1 is MGHRA and CDR2 YSYEKL. This CDR3 has 16 amino acids. This CDR3 is CASSQERRGGSYEQYF. CDR3 DNA: TGCGCCAGCAGCCAAGAAAGAAGGGGCGGGTCCTACGAGCAGTACTTC.

The chain links TRBV12-5 to TRBJ2-1, with 8 nucleotides matching TRBD2. Germline CDR1 LGHNT, CDR2 FRNRAP. After removal of 1 base from V and 6 bases from J, the junction contained 11 bases not matched to a gene. The CDR3 loop spans 17 amino acids. CDR3: CASGLEAAAGVVNEQFF. For the CDR3, the DNA is TGTGCTAGTGGTTTGGAGGCAGCAGCGGGAGTTGTCAATGAGCAGTTCTTC. The complete variable domain, with remaining parts taken from reference TRBV12-5 and TRBJ2-1, reads DARVTQTPRHKVTEMGQEVTMRCQPILGHNTVFWYRQTMMQGLELLAYFRNRAPLDDSGMPKDRFSAEMPDATLATLKIQPSEPRDSAVYFCASGLEAAAGVVNEQFFGPGTRLTVL.

This clone was counted a single time. The V call is TRBV30, the J call TRBJ1-4; D is unresolved. Trimming stripped 3 bases from V and 6 bases from J, with 17 bases between. CDR3 size: 15 residues. The germline gives CDR1 GTSNPN, CDR2 SVGIG (reference sequence). CDR3 loop: CAWSPVGGGHEKLFF. In DNA, the CDR3 is TGTGCCTGGAGCCCCGTTGGTGGAGGGCATGAAAAACTGTTTTTT.

DNA of the CDR3: TGTGCCAGCAGCCAAGGGGAGGCGGACCTTTTGGAAGCTTTCTTT. It is translated as CASSQGEADLLEAFF. The chain links TRBV4-2 to TRBJ1-1; D gene uncertain. The germline gives CDR1 LGHNA, CDR2 YNFKEQ. The V and J ends lost 1 base and 8 bases respectively, with 17 bases between them. This CDR3 spans 15 amino acids.

This sequence joins TRBV15 and TRBJ2-1; 11 bases are a match to TRBD2. The V gene's germline CDR1 is LNHNV and CDR2 YYDKDF (reference sequence). The J segment lost 6 bases and the V segment lost 0 bases, leaving 13 bases of the junction unmatched. The CDR3 extends over 19 amino acids. CDR3 DNA: TGTGCCACCAGCAGAGAAAGGAAACTAGCGGGGGCTGGGGGCAATGAGCAGTTCTTC. This gives the protein CATSRERKLAGAGGNEQFF.

The chain has TRBV20-1 and TRBJ2-7, with D unclear. This CDR3 has 11 residues. Trimming took 7 bases from V and 0 from J, leaving 7 bases between them. Germline CDR1 reads DFQATT; CDR2 reads SNEGSKA (reference sequence). CDR3 coding DNA: TGCAGTGGCTACCGCTCCTACGAGCAGTACTTC. As protein: CSGYRSYEQYF.

The chain has TRBV19 and TRBJ2-2, with D perhaps TRBD1 (5 bases). V shed 7 bases and J shed 6 bases, with 24 bases lying between them. Per germline, CDR1 LNHDA and CDR2 SQIVND (reference sequence). CDR3 size: 17 residues. The CDR3 DNA reads as TGTGCCAGTACCTCTCTAAAGGAGACAGCGTATCCCGGGGAGCTGTTTTTT. Protein product: CASTSLKETAYPGELFF.

The V call is TRBV27, the J call TRBJ1-1; 10 bases map to TRBD1. CDR3 length: 18 amino acids. Germline CDR1 reads MNHEY; CDR2 reads SMNVEV (reference sequence). V was pared by 4 bases and J by 5 bases, with 16 bases of the junction left unmatched. The CDR3 here is CASSSLNSGTGVPTEAFF. The DNA for the CDR3 is TGTGCCAGCAGTTCCCTAAATAGCGGGACAGGGGTACCAACTGAAGCTTTCTTT.

The V gene is TRBV19, the J gene TRBJ1-1; D is ambiguous. The CDR3 is made up of 13 amino acids. Between the trimmed V and J ends, which lost 5 bases and 11 bases, there was a span of 18 bases. From germline, CDR1 is LNHDA and CDR2 SQIVND (reference sequence). The CDR3 protein is CASSPDGVFGAFF. CDR3 in DNA: TGTGCCAGTAGTCCCGATGGGGTCTTCGGGGCTTTCTTT.

The chain links TRBV4-2 to TRBJ2-3; 10 bases map to TRBD2. J was trimmed by 2 bases and V by 0 bases; bases with no gene match: 11. The CDR3 is 19 amino acids. Germline V CDR1 and CDR2: LGHNA, YNFKEQ. Here the CDR3 DNA reads TGTGCCAGCAGCCAAGATCCCAGCGGGGGGGCATGGCCCACAGATACGCAGTATTTT. This gives the protein CASSQDPSGGAWPTDTQYF.

This clone was detected a few times. The rearrangement uses TRBV25-1 and TRBJ2-1; D might be TRBD1 or TRBD2, each matching 5 bases. Germline lookup yields CDR1 MGHDK and CDR2 SYGVNS. This CDR3 has 13 residues. Trimming removed 3 bases at V and 12 bases at J, with 15 bases between. Here the CDR3 DNA reads TGTGCCAGCAGTGATGGCAGGGCGGGTCGGCAGTTCTTC. Translated, it gives CASSDGRAGRQFF. Using reference TRBV25-1 and TRBJ2-1 for the parts outside the CDR3, the full variable domain is EADIYQTPRYLVIGTGKKITLECSQTMGHDKMYWYQQDPGMELHLIHYSYGVNSTEKGDLSSESTVSRIRTEHFPLTLESARPSHTSQYLCASSDGRAGRQFFGPGTRLTVL.

The V gene is TRBV5-1, the J gene TRBJ2-1, with a weak D call TRBD2 (5 bases). The V end lost 0 bases, the J end lost 9 bases, and 16 bases lay between the germline ends. The germline V gene has CDR1 SGHRS and CDR2 YFSETQ. The CDR3 covers 15 residues. The CDR3 DNA reads as TGCGCCAGCAGCTTGGCACTAGGCCCCACCGGTGAGCAGTTCTTC. This sequence encodes CASSLALGPTGEQFF.

This clone has a single count. V and J are TRBV5-1 and TRBJ2-5; tentative D call: TRBD1 (7 bases). The CDR3 loop spans 15 amino acids. V was shortened by 4 bases and J by 6 bases, with 19 bases between the two germline ends. From germline, CDR1 is SGHRS and CDR2 YFSETQ. The CDR3 bases are TGCGCCAGCAGCCCGGCGGGGCAGGGGGGTAAGACCCAGTACTTC. Translation gives CASSPAGQGGKTQYF.

This chain links TRBV2 with TRBJ1-5; TRBD1 is a possible D gene (5 bases). V lost 4 bases, J lost 10 bases, and 17 bases lay in between. The CDR3 spans 14 residues. The germline V gene encodes CDR1 SNHLY and CDR2 FYNNEI. This chain's CDR3 is CASSARDGVRPQHF. DNA of the CDR3: TGTGCCAGCAGTGCCCGGGACGGAGTCCGTCCCCAGCATTTT. Variable domain in full (rest from reference TRBV2 and TRBJ1-5): EPEVTQTPSHQVTQMGQEVILRCVPISNHLYFYWYRQILGQKVEFLVSFYNNEISEKSEIFDDQFSVERPDGSNFTLKIRSTKLEDSAMYFCASSARDGVRPQHFGDGTRLSIL.

The chain joins TRBV3-1 (or the pseudogene TRBV3-2) to TRBJ2-1, with 9 positions matching TRBD2. Germline CDR1 and CDR2: LGHDT and YNNKEL (reference sequence). The CDR3 contains 15 residues. Unmatched junction bases numbered 1, after V lost 2 bases and J lost 2 bases. CDR3 coding DNA: TGTGCCAGCAGCCAATCTAGCGGGACCTACAATGAGCAGTTCTTC. Translation gives CASSQSSGTYNEQFF.

The chain couples TRBV5-1 to TRBJ2-1; 11 nucleotides agree with TRBD2. Germline assignment: CDR1 SGHRS and CDR2 YFSETQ. This CDR3 region has 15 residues. V trimming: 3 bases; J trimming: 9 bases; junction bases outside the gene matches: 8. The CDR3 DNA follows: TGCGCCAGCAGCTCCCTTAGCGGGAGGGCCACTGAGCAGTTCTTC. This gives the protein CASSSLSGRATEQFF.

This rearrangement joins TRBV18 to TRBJ2-1; D assignment may be TRBD1 or TRBD2 (6 bases each). The CDR3 runs 15 residues. Germline V gives CDR1 KGHSH, CDR2 LQKENI. Trimming shortened V by 5 bases and J by 5 bases, and 16 bases separated the two germline ends. CDR3 nucleotide sequence: TGTGCCAGCTCAGTTTGGGGGGCTAAAAACAATGAGCAGTTCTTC. The encoded protein is CASSVWGAKNNEQFF.

This chain links TRBV7-9 with TRBJ2-7; D not certain. Deletions cut 5 bases from V and 5 bases from J, with 10 bases between. CDR3 size: 12 residues. Germline CDR1 SEHNR, CDR2 FQNEAQ (reference sequence). CDR3 loop: CASSGVVDEQYF. Here the CDR3 DNA reads TGTGCCAGCAGCGGCGTCGTCGACGAGCAGTACTTC.

This clone was found once. The chain uses TRBV5-1 and TRBJ2-2, with no clear D. CDR1 SGHRS and CDR2 YFSETQ come from the germline V gene. Trimming pared 6 bases from V and 1 base from J, leaving 10 bases between. The length of the CDR3 is 14 residues. The CDR3 DNA sequence: TGCGCCAGCATGCCTCGGCTGAACACCGGGGAGCTGTTTTTT. Protein: CASMPRLNTGELFF.

This clone was seen once. The chain employs TRBV14 and TRBJ1-2; D is undetermined. CDR3 length equals 13 residues. Germline CDR1 reads SGHDN; CDR2 reads FVKESK. The ends were cut back, 0 bases at V and 1 base at J, with 3 bases in the middle. CDR3 residues: CASSQDYNYGYTF. The CDR3 coding sequence is TGTGCCAGCAGCCAAGATTATAACTATGGCTACACCTTC.

The chain couples TRBV5-1 to TRBJ1-1; D is uncertain. The V gene lost 0 bases and the J gene lost 4 bases, with 7 bases spanning the gap. Germline assignment: CDR1 SGHRS and CDR2 YFSETQ. This CDR3 comprises 13 residues. The CDR3 region has the DNA TGCGCCAGCAGCTTGGGGGGAGGCACTGAAGCTTTCTTT. Translation: CASSLGGGTEAFF.

This chain connects TRBV7-9 to TRBJ2-7, with 13 positions matching TRBD2. The ends lost 4 bases at V and 3 bases at J; junction bases unmatched: 6. The CDR3 is made up of 16 amino acids. Per germline, CDR1 SEHNR and CDR2 FQNEAQ (reference sequence). The CDR3, as DNA: TGTGCCAGCAGCTCATCCGGGACTAGCGGGGACTACGAGCAGTACTTC. Amino acids: CASSSSGTSGDYEQYF. The whole variable domain, filled in from reference TRBV7-9 and TRBJ2-7, reads DTGVSQNPRHKITKRGQNVTFRCDPISEHNRLYWYRQTLGQGPEFLTYFQNEAQLEKSRLLSDRFSAERPKGSFSTLEIQRTEQGDSAMYLCASSSSGTSGDYEQYFGPGTRLTVT.

V and J are TRBV28 and TRBJ1-1; no firm D call. Trimming took off 6 bases at V and 1 base at J, with 6 bases between the two ends. The CDR3 has 12 residues. The germline gives CDR1 MDHEN, CDR2 SYDVKM. The chain's CDR3 is CASSLQNTEAFF. CDR3 DNA sequence: TGTGCCAGCAGCCTCCAGAACACTGAAGCTTTCTTT.

CDR3 in amino acids: CASSAKGGPSTDTQYF. As DNA, the CDR3 is TGTGCCAGCAGTGCAAAAGGGGGACCTAGCACAGATACGCAGTATTTT. This sequence joins TRBV2 and TRBJ2-3; D may be TRBD1 (6 bases). Germline CDR1 reads SNHLY; CDR2 reads FYNNEI. CDR3 length equals 16 residues. Trimming shortened V by 4 bases and J by 0 bases, and 14 bases separated the two germline ends.

This clone was observed a single time. The sample has other DNA sequences that encode this CDR3 too. The chain has TRBV18 and TRBJ1-2; 11 nucleotides align to TRBD1. The CDR3 runs 14 residues. Trimming cost V 3 bases and J 4 bases; bases outside gene matches: 1. Per germline, CDR1 KGHSH and CDR2 LQKENI. CDR3 sequence reads: CASSPGQGAYGYTF. The CDR3 DNA is TGTGCCAGCTCACCTGGACAGGGGGCCTATGGCTACACCTTC.